Presented here are 19 T cell receptor beta chains from one specimen sequenced in a study of Graves' ophthalmopathy and Graves' hyperthyroidism (dated by TCRdb to the late 2010s). Sequencing was carried out with an Illumina HiSeq 2000. For repertoire sequencing, TCR beta CDR3 regions were amplified from RNA transcripts. The first round of RT-PCR was done with HTBI primers and the Qiagen OneStep RT-PCR kit, and was followed by a second round of multiplex PCR, then size selection and purification. TCRdb reworked the public reads: Q25 trimming with fastp, MiXCR clone assembly, productive beta chains retained. Each entry is one CDR3 protein sequence, shown with its most common DNA and genes. In all, the sample holds a few hundred thousand distinct CDR3 sequences, and roughly 15% of those were seen once. The ten largest clones represent 7% of the sample. The source material was peripheral blood. The receptors originated from a woman between 18 and 30 years old with stable Graves' hyperthyroidism. Donor details come from another sample of the same person, matched by shared clones.

V is TRBV14 and J is TRBJ2-7, with TRBD2 identical over 7 bases. V was pared by 2 bases and J by 3 bases, with 10 bases of the junction left unmatched. Germline lookup yields CDR1 SGHDN and CDR2 FVKESK. This CDR3 spans 16 amino acids. CDR3 bases: TGTGCCAGCAGCCAAATCCAGGTGGGGGGGATCTACGAGCAGTACTTC. This gives the protein CASSQIQVGGIYEQYF.

Concerning this clonotype itself: A much larger clone differs by one base, so this may be a read error. CDR3 nucleotide sequence: TGTGCCAGCAGCTTACCAACGGGACTCCGGGGGACCCAGTACTTC. This encodes CASSLPTGLRGTQYF. J is TRBJ2-5 and V is TRBV11-3, with a weak D call TRBD2 (6 bases). This CDR3 contains 15 residues. Looked up from germline, CDR1 is SGHNT and CDR2 is YENEEA. Trimming pared 2 bases from V and 7 bases from J, leaving 17 bases between.

Only a few counts were recorded for this clonotype. The rearrangement joins TRBV11-2 to TRBJ1-1; D gene ambiguous. CDR1 and CDR2 (germline): SGHAT, FQNNGV. The CDR3 has 15 amino acids. Deletions cut 0 bases from V and 2 bases from J, with 10 bases between. CDR3 coding DNA: TGTGCCAGCAGCTTAGAGGCACTGGTTAACACTGAAGCTTTCTTT. Translation: CASSLEALVNTEAFF.

This clonotype was seen a few times. The chain links TRBV7-2 to TRBJ2-6; 11 nucleotides agree with TRBD2. J was trimmed by 0 bases and V by 5 bases; bases with no gene match: 12. The CDR3 covers 20 residues. Germline loops: CDR1 SGHTA, CDR2 FQGNSA. CDR3: CASSSPRTSGGYSGANVLTF. In DNA, the CDR3 is TGTGCCAGCAGCAGCCCTCGAACTAGCGGGGGTTACTCTGGGGCCAACGTCCTGACTTTC.

This clonotype was seen at least ten times. At one end the junction does not follow the germline gene, possibly because of a read error. The chain carries TRBV6-5 and TRBJ2-5; D may be TRBD2 (6 bases). Germline V gives CDR1 MNHEY, CDR2 SVGAGI. There are 15 residues in the CDR3. The CDR3 DNA sequence: TGTGCTAGCAGCCTTACTTACCACCCGCGGGGGACCCAGTACTTC. It specifies CASSLTYHPRGTQYF.

This clonotype was recorded at least ten times. The chain is built from TRBV5-6 and TRBJ2-7; 11 nucleotides align to TRBD2. V was clipped by 4 bases and J by 4 bases; unmatched bases: 13. This CDR3 comprises 17 residues. CDR1 is SGHDT, CDR2 YYEEEE, per germline. CDR3 protein: CASSRLAGGLPMYEQYF. CDR3 DNA sequence: TGTGCCAGCAGCCGCCTAGCGGGGGGACTACCGATGTACGAGCAGTACTTC.

A few counts support this clonotype. This rearrangement joins TRBV4-2 to TRBJ1-2; TRBD1 matches 8 bases. This CDR3 is built from 14 residues. V was clipped by 1 base and J by 8 bases; unmatched bases: 6. From germline, CDR1 is LGHNA and CDR2 YNFKEQ. DNA for the CDR3: TGTGCCAGCAGCCAAGCGGACAGGGTGTACGGCTACACCTTC. Translation gives CASSQADRVYGYTF.

This clonotype has just a few counts. The chain recombines TRBV7-2 with TRBJ2-7; 10 bases are shared with TRBD1. The CDR3 spans 19 residues. The germline V gene has CDR1 SGHTA and CDR2 FQGNSA. The J segment lost 2 bases and the V segment lost 4 bases, leaving 17 bases of the junction unmatched. The CDR3 is CASSSSQLRRTGGTYEQYF. DNA for the CDR3: TGTGCCAGCAGCTCTAGCCAGCTGCGCCGGACAGGGGGGACCTACGAGCAGTACTTC.

The V gene is TRBV14, the J gene TRBJ1-6; perhaps TRBD1 as D (6 bases). V lost 1 base, J lost 7 bases, and 11 bases lay in between. The CDR3 is made up of 15 amino acids. Per germline, CDR1 SGHDN and CDR2 FVKESK. CDR3 protein: CASSQGTVTNSPLHF. DNA for the CDR3: TGTGCCAGCAGCCAAGGGACAGTGACAAATTCACCCCTCCACTTT.

The rearrangement joins TRBV6-5 to TRBJ1-1; D ambiguous. The length of the CDR3 is 16 residues. The germline gives CDR1 MNHEY, CDR2 SVGAGI. V dropped 2 bases and J dropped 1 base, with 14 bases sitting between them. The CDR3: CASSYPMGRKNTEAFF. As DNA, the CDR3 is TGTGCCAGCAGTTACCCAATGGGTCGGAAGAACACTGAAGCTTTCTTT.

This clonotype was seen many times. The V gene is TRBV19, the J gene TRBJ1-1; D gene unclear. With 5 bases removed from V and 5 bases from J, the gap between germline ends came to 12 bases. The germline CDR1 and CDR2 sequences are LNHDA and SQIVND (reference sequence). The CDR3 contains 13 residues. CDR3 sequence (DNA): TGTGCCAGTAGTGATTTAAGGGAGACTGAAGCTTTCTTT. It encodes CASSDLRETEAFF.

This clonotype was counted at least ten times. The V gene is TRBV2, the J gene TRBJ1-2, with D possibly matching TRBD1 (5 bases). Germline CDR1 SNHLY, CDR2 FYNNEI. The CDR3 runs to 14 residues. The V end lost 6 bases, the J end lost 4 bases, and 15 bases lay between the germline ends. CDR3 in DNA: TGTGCCAGCAGGAGGACAAGATACCTCTATGGCTACACCTTC. Translation: CASRRTRYLYGYTF. Based on the CDR3 plus reference TRBV2 and TRBJ1-2, the full variable domain is EPEVTQTPSHQVTQMGQEVILRCVPISNHLYFYWYRQILGQKVEFLVSFYNNEISEKSEIFDDQFSVERPDGSNFTLKIRSTKLEDSAMYFCASRRTRYLYGYTFGSGTRLTVV.

This clonotype was detected many times. This sequence joins TRBV27 and TRBJ2-5; TRBD2 aligns across 7 bases. The CDR3 sequence is 15 residues long. The V segment lost 2 bases and the J segment 3 bases; nucleotides outside the gene matches: 6. Per the germline V gene, CDR1 is MNHEY and CDR2 is SMNVEV (reference sequence). This chain's CDR3 is CASSLGGGLKETQYF. For the CDR3, the DNA is TGTGCCAGCAGTTTAGGGGGGGGACTGAAAGAGACCCAGTACTTC.

This clonotype occurred a few times. The chain links TRBV18 to TRBJ2-7, with 9 bases identical to TRBD1. This CDR3 contains 13 residues. After removal of 3 bases from V and 6 bases from J, the junction contained 3 bases not matched to a gene. Looked up from germline, CDR1 is KGHSH and CDR2 is LQKENI. CDR3 sequence: CASSPLDRGEQYF. The CDR3 coding sequence is TGTGCCAGCTCACCCTTGGACAGGGGCGAGCAGTACTTC.

The sample holds many counts of this clonotype. The chain carries TRBV11-2 and TRBJ1-1; tentative D call: TRBD1 (5 bases). Germline CDR1 reads SGHAT; CDR2 reads FQNNGV. V was shortened by 2 bases and J by 1 base, with 14 bases between the two germline ends. The CDR3 contains 16 residues. The CDR3 is CASSLSRWGENTEAFF. DNA of the CDR3: TGTGCCAGCAGCTTAAGTCGGTGGGGGGAGAACACTGAAGCTTTCTTT.

This clonotype was seen at least ten times. The rearrangement uses TRBV10-3 and TRBJ1-1; D perhaps matches TRBD1 (6 bases). This CDR3 comprises 14 residues. CDR1 ENHRY and CDR2 SYGVKD come from the germline V gene. V gave up 6 bases and J gave up 0 bases, with 11 bases separating them. CDR3 region: CAIRGQALNTEAFF. The CDR3 DNA sequence: TGTGCCATCAGGGGACAAGCTTTGAACACTGAAGCTTTCTTT.

This clonotype was seen many times. V is TRBV2 and J is TRBJ1-6; possible D gene TRBD1, 5 bases. Germline V gene sequence: CDR1 SNHLY, CDR2 FYNNEI. This CDR3 region has 13 residues. V shed 11 bases and J shed 10 bases, with 18 bases lying between them. CDR3 residues: CAGVRGFGSPLHF. CDR3 bases: TGTGCCGGAGTTAGGGGATTTGGATCACCCCTCCACTTT. The full variable domain, completed using reference TRBV2 and TRBJ1-6, is EPEVTQTPSHQVTQMGQEVILRCVPISNHLYFYWYRQILGQKVEFLVSFYNNEISEKSEIFDDQFSVERPDGSNFTLKIRSTKLEDSAMYFCAGVRGFGSPLHFGNGTRLTVT.

This clonotype was seen at least ten times. The chain uses TRBV20-1 and TRBJ1-5, with D hard to call. The CDR3 has 13 amino acids. The V end was cut by 0 bases, the J end by 5 bases, with 8 bases between. Germline lookup yields CDR1 DFQATT and CDR2 SNEGSKA (reference sequence). The CDR3: CSARDGGDQPQHF. CDR3 coding DNA: TGCAGTGCTAGAGATGGTGGGGATCAGCCCCAGCATTTT.

This clonotype was counted at least ten times. The V gene is TRBV20-1, the J gene TRBJ1-6, with TRBD1 identical over 10 bases. The CDR3 is 18 amino acids. Per the germline V gene, CDR1 is DFQATT and CDR2 is SNEGSKA (reference sequence). V shed 1 base and J 6 bases; nucleotides not matched to a gene: 12. The CDR3 region is CSARVEPRQGARNSPLHF. The CDR3 DNA reads TGCAGTGCTAGAGTGGAACCTCGACAGGGGGCGCGTAATTCACCCCTCCACTTT.